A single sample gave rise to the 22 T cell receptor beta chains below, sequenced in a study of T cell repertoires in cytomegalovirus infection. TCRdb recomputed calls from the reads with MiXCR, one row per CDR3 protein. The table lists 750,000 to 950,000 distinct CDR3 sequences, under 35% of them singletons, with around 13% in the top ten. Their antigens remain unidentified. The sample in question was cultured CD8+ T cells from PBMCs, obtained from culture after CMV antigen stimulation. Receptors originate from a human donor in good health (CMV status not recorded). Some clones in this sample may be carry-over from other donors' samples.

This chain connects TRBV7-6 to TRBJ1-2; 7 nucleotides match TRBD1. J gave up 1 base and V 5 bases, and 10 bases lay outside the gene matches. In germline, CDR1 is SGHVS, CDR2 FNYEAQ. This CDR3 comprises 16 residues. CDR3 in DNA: TGTGCCAGCAGCGCCTACAGGGGCCCATTTAACTATGGCTACACCTTC. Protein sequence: CASSAYRGPFNYGYTF.

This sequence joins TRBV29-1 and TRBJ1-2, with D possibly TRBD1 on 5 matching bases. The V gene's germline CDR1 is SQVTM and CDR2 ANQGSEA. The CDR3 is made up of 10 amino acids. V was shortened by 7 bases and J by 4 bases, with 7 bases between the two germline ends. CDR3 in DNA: TGCAGCGCTGACAGCTATGGCTACACCTTC. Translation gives CSADSYGYTF.

CDR3 amino acids: CASRPQGDYFTDTQYF. In DNA form, the CDR3 reads TGTGCCAGCAGACCACAGGGAGACTATTTCACAGATACGCAGTATTTT. The chain uses TRBV7-8 and TRBJ2-3; D perhaps matches TRBD1 (6 bases). Per germline, CDR1 SGHVS and CDR2 FQNEAQ. V was cut by 6 bases and J by 2 bases, with 18 bases left in between. The CDR3 contains 16 residues.

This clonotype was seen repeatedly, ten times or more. The CDR3 sequence: CASSLASLGGYGYTF. CDR3 nucleotide sequence: TGTGCCAGCAGCTTAGCCTCCCTAGGAGGGTATGGCTACACCTTC. The genes are TRBV7-9 and TRBJ1-2; D is undetermined. The V end was cut by 0 bases, the J end by 5 bases, with 13 bases between. The germline V gene has CDR1 SEHNR and CDR2 FQNEAQ (reference sequence). The CDR3 is 15 residues long.

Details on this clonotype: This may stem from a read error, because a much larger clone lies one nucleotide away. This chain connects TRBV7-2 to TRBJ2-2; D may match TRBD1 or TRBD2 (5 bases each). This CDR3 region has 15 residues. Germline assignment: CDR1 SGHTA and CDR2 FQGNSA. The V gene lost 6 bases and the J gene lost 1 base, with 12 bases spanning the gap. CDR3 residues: CASRIVGVNTGELFF. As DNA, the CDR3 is TGTGCCAGCAGAATAGTGGGGGTGAACACCGGGGAGCTGTTTTTT. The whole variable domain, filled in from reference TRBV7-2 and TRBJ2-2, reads GAGVSQSPSNKVTEKGKDVELRCDPISGHTALYWYRQSLGQGLEFLIYFQGNSAPDKSGLPSDRFSAERTGGSVSTLTIQRTQQEDSAVYLCASRIVGVNTGELFFGEGSRLTVL.

CDR3 nucleotides: TGTGCCATCCCATTCAATTCACCCCTCCACTTT. The encoded protein is CAIPFNSPLHF. The chain uses TRBV19 and TRBJ1-6, with D unresolved. This CDR3 is 11 amino acids long. Germline-derived CDR1 and CDR2 are LNHDA and SQIVND (reference sequence). The V gene lost 10 bases and the J gene lost 7 bases, with 8 bases spanning the gap.

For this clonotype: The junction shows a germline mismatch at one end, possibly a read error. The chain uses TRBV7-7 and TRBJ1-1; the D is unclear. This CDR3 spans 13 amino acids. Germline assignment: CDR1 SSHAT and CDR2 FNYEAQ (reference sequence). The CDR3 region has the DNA TGTGCTAGCAGCCGCGAAACGAGTACTGAAGCTTTCTTT. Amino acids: CASSRETSTEAFF.

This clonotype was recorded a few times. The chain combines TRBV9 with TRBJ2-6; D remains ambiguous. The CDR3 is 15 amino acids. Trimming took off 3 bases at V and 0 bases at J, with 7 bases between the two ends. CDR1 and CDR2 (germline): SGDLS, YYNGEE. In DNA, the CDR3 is TGTGCCAGCAGCGGATCAAACTCTGGGGCCAACGTCCTGACTTTC. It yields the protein CASSGSNSGANVLTF.

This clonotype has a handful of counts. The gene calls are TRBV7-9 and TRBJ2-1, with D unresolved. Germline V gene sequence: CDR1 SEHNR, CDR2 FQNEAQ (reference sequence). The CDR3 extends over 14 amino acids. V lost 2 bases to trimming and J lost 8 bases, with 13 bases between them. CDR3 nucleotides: TGTGCCAGCAGCTTATCAGGAAGGGTCGATGAGCAGTTCTTC. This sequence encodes CASSLSGRVDEQFF.

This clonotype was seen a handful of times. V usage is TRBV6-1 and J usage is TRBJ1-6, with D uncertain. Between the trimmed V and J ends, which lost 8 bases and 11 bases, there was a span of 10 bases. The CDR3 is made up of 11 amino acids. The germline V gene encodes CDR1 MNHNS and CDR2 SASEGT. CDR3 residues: CASEGRAPLHF. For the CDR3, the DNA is TGTGCCAGCGAGGGCCGGGCACCCCTCCACTTT.

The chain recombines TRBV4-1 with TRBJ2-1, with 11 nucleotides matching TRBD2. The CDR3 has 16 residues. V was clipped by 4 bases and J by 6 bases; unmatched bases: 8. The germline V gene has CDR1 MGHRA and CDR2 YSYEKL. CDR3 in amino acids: CASSPVPSGGINEQFF. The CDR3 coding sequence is TGCGCCAGCAGCCCCGTTCCTAGCGGGGGGATCAATGAGCAGTTCTTC.

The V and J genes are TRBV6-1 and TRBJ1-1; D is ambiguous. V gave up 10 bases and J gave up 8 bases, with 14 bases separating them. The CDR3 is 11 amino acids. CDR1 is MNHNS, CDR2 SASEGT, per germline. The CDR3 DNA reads TGTGCCATCTATGCCCCCAAGGAAGCTTTCTTT. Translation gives CAIYAPKEAFF.

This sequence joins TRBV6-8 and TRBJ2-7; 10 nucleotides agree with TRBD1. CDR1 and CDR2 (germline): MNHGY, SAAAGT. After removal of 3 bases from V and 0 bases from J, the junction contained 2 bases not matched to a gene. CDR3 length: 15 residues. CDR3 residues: CASSYDRGLSYEQYF. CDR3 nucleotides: TGTGCCAGCAGTTATGACAGGGGGCTCTCCTACGAGCAGTACTTC.

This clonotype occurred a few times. The DNA of the CDR3 is TGTGCCAGCAGTTTACCCGAACAGACTGAAGATACGCAGTATTTT. Protein sequence: CASSLPEQTEDTQYF. The chain recombines TRBV12-3 or TRBV12-4 with TRBJ2-3; D not certain. V dropped 2 bases and J dropped 5 bases, with 14 bases sitting between them. The CDR3 is 15 residues long.

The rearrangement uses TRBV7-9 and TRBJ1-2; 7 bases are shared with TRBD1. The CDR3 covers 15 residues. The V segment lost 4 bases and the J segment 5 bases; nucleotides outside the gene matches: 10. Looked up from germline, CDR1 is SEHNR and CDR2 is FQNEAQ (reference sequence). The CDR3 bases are TGTGCCAGCAGCTCGACAAGGGGGCTTCGTTATGGCTACACCTTC. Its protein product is CASSSTRGLRYGYTF.

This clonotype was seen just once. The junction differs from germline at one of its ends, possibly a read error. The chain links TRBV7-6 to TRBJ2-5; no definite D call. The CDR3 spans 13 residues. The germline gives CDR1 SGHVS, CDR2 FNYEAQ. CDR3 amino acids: CASSRGRQETLYF. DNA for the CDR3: TGTGCCAGCAGCAGAGGCAGACAAGAGACCCTGTACTTC.

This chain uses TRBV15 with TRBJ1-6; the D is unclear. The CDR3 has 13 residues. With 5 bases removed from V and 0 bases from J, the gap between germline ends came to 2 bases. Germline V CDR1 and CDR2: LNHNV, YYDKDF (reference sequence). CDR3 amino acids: CATSVSYNSPLHF. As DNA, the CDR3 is TGTGCCACCAGCGTCTCCTATAATTCACCCCTCCACTTT.

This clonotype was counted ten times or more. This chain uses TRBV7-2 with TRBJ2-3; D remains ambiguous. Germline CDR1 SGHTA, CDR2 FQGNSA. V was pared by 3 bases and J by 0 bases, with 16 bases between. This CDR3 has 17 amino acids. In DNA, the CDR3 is TGTGCCAGCAGCTTGCCGGGCCATCTTCTTAGCACAGATACGCAGTATTTT. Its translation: CASSLPGHLLSTDTQYF.

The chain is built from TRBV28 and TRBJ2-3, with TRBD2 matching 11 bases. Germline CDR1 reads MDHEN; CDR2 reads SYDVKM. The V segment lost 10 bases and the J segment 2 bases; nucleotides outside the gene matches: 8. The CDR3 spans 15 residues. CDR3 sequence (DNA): TGTGCCACAAATCCTAGCGGGGGGCCCACAGATACGCAGTATTTT. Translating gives CATNPSGGPTDTQYF.

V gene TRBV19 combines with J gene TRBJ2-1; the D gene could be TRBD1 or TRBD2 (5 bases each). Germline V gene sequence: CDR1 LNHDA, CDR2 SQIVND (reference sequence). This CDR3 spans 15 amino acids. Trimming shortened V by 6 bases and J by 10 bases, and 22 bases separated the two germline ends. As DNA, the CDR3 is TGTGCCAGTAGCCCCGGACAAGGGACCTTAGTAGAGCAGTTCTTC. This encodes CASSPGQGTLVEQFF. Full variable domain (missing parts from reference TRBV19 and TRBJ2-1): DGGITQSPKYLFRKEGQNVTLSCEQNLNHDAMYWYRQDPGQGLRLIYYSQIVNDFQKGDIAEGYSVSREKKESFPLTVTSAQKNPTAFYLCASSPGQGTLVEQFFGPGTRLTVL.

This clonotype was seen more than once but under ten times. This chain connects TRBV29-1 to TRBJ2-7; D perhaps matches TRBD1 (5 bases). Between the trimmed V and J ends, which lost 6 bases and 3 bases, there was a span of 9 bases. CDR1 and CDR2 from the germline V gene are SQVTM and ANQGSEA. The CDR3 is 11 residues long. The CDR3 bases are TGCAGCGTGGTAGACAGCTACGAGCAGTACTTC. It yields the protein CSVVDSYEQYF.

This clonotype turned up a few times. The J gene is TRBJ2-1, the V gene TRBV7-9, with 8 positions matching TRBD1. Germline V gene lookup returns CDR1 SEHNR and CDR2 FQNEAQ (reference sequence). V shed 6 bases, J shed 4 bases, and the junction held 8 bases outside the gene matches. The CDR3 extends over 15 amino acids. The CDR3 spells CASSTQGAIYNEQFF. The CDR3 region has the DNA TGTGCCAGCAGTACCCAGGGGGCAATATACAATGAGCAGTTCTTC.